The next 9 T cell receptor beta chains were all read from a single sample in a study of cytomegalovirus exposure and HLA in healthy donors. It was with 60 Vbeta and 13 Jbeta primers that the PCR ran. This table comes from immunoSEQ multiplex PCR, and its TCRdb copy is limited to in-frame clones, with some not included. Of some 100,000 clones in the sample, roughly 80% were seen once. The sequenced material came from PBMCs. These receptors all stem from a female donor in good health and CMV-seronegative.

The chain is built from TRBV5-6 and TRBJ1-2; D may be TRBD1 (5 bases). The CDR3 totals 14 residues. Germline CDR1 reads SGHDT; CDR2 reads YYEEEE. V was trimmed by 0 bases and J by 3 bases, leaving 9 bases between them. This CDR3 reads CASSLGRVDYGYTF. DNA of the CDR3: TGTGCCAGCAGCTTGGGCAGGGTGGACTATGGCTACACCTTC. The whole variable domain, remainder taken from reference TRBV5-6 and TRBJ1-2, is DAGVTQSPTHLIKTRGQQVTLRCSPKSGHDTVSWYQQALGQGPQFIFQYYEEEERQRGNFPDRFSGHQFPNYSSELNVNALLLGDSALYLCASSLGRVDYGYTFGSGTRLTVV.

The chain is built from TRBV5-8 and TRBJ1-4; 8 bases fit TRBD1. Germline V gives CDR1 SGHTS, CDR2 YDEGEE. The V gene end was trimmed by 3 bases and the J gene end by 6 bases; junction bases not matched to a gene: 4. The CDR3 has 14 residues. CDR3 bases: TGTGCCAGCAGCTACAGGGGGGTTCATGAAAAACTGTTTTTT. This sequence encodes CASSYRGVHEKLFF.

The chain uses TRBV14 and TRBJ1-3, with D possibly TRBD1 on 5 matching bases. The CDR3 sequence is 16 residues long. Germline V gene data show CDR1 as SGHDN and CDR2 as FVKESK. With 0 bases removed from V and 2 bases from J, the gap between germline ends came to 11 bases. DNA for the CDR3: TGTGCCAGCAGCCAAGATCAGTGGGGCACTGGAAACACCATATATTTT. It specifies CASSQDQWGTGNTIYF. The full variable domain, in which reference TRBV14 and TRBJ1-3 provide the parts outside the CDR3, is EAGVTQFPSHSVIEKGQTVTLRCDPISGHDNLYWYRRVMGKEIKFLLHFVKESKQDESGMPNNRFLAERTGGTYSTLKVQPAELEDSGVYFCASSQDQWGTGNTIYFGEGSWLTVV.

There are a few counts of this clone. The chain recombines TRBV6-5 with TRBJ2-2; TRBD2 matches at 9 bases. The CDR3 extends over 15 amino acids. Trimming took 5 bases from V and 3 from J; bases not matched to a gene: 4. Looked up from germline, CDR1 is MNHEY and CDR2 is SVGAGI. CDR3 bases: TGTGCCAGCAGTGCGCGGGGGGGACACACCGGGGAGCTGTTTTTT. This gives the protein CASSARGGHTGELFF.

The V and J genes are TRBV7-3 and TRBJ2-1, with 11 bases aligning to TRBD2. V was clipped by 3 bases and J by 6 bases; unmatched bases: 4. Germline loops: CDR1 SGHTA, CDR2 FQGTGA. CDR3 length equals 15 residues. CDR3 loop: CASSFSGGARNEQFF. DNA for the CDR3: TGTGCCAGCAGCTTTAGCGGGGGGGCCCGCAATGAGCAGTTCTTC.

The V and J genes are TRBV29-1 and TRBJ1-2, with a tentative D call TRBD1 (5 bases). The V gene's germline CDR1 is SQVTM and CDR2 ANQGSEA. CDR3 length: 10 amino acids. The V end lost 4 bases, the J end lost 8 bases, and 8 bases lay between the germline ends. CDR3 in amino acids: CSVGGEGYTF. The CDR3 nucleotides read TGCAGCGTTGGGGGGGAGGGCTACACCTTC.

J is TRBJ2-1 and V is TRBV5-4; TRBD1 aligns across 7 bases. There are 12 residues in the CDR3. The J segment lost 13 bases and the V segment lost 0 bases, leaving 4 bases of the junction unmatched. CDR1 is SGHNT and CDR2 is YYREEE in the germline V gene (reference sequence). CDR3 sequence: CASSLDRGPQFF. Written as DNA, the CDR3 is TGTGCCAGCAGCTTGGATAGGGGGCCCCAGTTCTTC.

This clone was detected only once. The V gene is TRBV29-1, the J gene TRBJ2-1, with 8 positions matching TRBD2. The germline V gene has CDR1 SQVTM and CDR2 ANQGSEA. Germline trimming cut 4 bases from V and 7 bases from J; bases unmatched to any gene: 9. The CDR3 extends over 14 amino acids. CDR3: CSVGGTGGPNEQFF. The DNA for the CDR3 is TGCAGCGTTGGAGGTACGGGGGGGCCGAATGAGCAGTTCTTC.

DNA of the CDR3: TGCGCCAGCAGCTCGGACTCAGATACGCAGTATTTT. Its protein product is CASSSDSDTQYF. The gene calls are TRBV5-1 and TRBJ2-3; tentatively, D is TRBD2 (5 bases). Trimming cost V 3 bases and J 4 bases, with 6 bases left between them. The CDR3 spans 12 residues. From germline, CDR1 is SGHRS and CDR2 YFSETQ.